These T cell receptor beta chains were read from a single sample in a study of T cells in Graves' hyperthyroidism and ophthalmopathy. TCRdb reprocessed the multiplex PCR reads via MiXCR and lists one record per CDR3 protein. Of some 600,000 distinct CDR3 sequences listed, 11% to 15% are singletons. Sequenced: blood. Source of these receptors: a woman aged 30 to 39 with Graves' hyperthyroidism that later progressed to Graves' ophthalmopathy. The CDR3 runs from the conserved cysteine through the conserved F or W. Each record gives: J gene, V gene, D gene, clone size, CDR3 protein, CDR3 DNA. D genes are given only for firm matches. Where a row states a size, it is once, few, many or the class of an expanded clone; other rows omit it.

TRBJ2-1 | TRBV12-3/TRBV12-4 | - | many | CASSRTSEGQFF | TGTGCCAGCAGCCGGACTTCCGAAGGGCAGTTCTTC
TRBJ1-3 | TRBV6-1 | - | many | CVLRGVGNTIYF | TGTGTTTTGAGAGGGGTTGGAAACACCATATATTTT
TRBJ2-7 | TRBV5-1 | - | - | CASSLGPAESYEQYF | TGCGCCAGCAGCTTGGGGCCGGCGGAATCCTACGAGCAGTACTTC
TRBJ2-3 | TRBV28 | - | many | CASRGSRTTDTQYF | TGTGCCAGCAGGGGGTCGAGGACCACAGATACGCAGTATTTT
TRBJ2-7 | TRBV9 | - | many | CASSVAGGQGVYEQYF | TGTGCCAGCAGCGTAGCAGGAGGGCAGGGAGTCTACGAGCAGTACTTC
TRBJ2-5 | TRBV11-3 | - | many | CASSFQYQETQYF | TGTGCCAGCAGCTTTCAGTACCAAGAGACCCAGTACTTC
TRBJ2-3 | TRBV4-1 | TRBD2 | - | CASSQGVAGTDTQYF | TGCGCCAGCAGCCAAGGGGTAGCGGGTACAGATACGCAGTATTTT
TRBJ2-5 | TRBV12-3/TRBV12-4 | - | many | CASSHGLAKTQYF | TGTGCCAGCAGTCATGGGCTAGCGAAGACCCAGTACTTC
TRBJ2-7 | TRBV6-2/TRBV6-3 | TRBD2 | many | CASSRPGLAGDEQYF | TGTGCCAGCAGCCGCCCGGGACTAGCGGGGGACGAGCAGTACTTC
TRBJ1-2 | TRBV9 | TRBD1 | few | CASSGGGQGLGYTF | TGTGCCAGCAGCGGGGGGGGACAGGGCTTAGGCTACACCTTC
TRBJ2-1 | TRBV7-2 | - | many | CASSLSGQKINEQFF | TGTGCCAGCAGCTTATCGGGCCAAAAAATCAATGAGCAGTTCTTC
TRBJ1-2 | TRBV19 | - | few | CASSMLGSQDRRVDGYTF | TGTGCCAGTAGTATGCTGGGATCTCAAGACAGAAGAGTTGATGGCTACACCTTC
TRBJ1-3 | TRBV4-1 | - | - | CASSPKDGNTIYF | TGCGCCAGCAGCCCGAAGGACGGAAACACCATATATTTT
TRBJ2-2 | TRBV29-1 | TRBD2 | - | CSLRYPGGSHQTSNTGELFF | TGCAGCCTCCGATATCCTGGCGGGAGCCATCAAACTTCGAACACCGGGGAGCTGTTTTTT
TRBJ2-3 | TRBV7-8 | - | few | CASSLAIWRGADTQYF | TGTGCCAGCAGCTTAGCGATATGGAGGGGAGCAGATACGCAGTATTTT
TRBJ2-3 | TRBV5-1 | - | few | CASSPPLAADTQYF | TGCGCCAGCTCCCCCCCGTTGGCGGCAGATACGCAGTATTTT
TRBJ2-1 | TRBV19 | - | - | CASYSQGSTNEQFF | TGTGCCAGCTACTCACAAGGGTCCACCAATGAGCAGTTCTTC
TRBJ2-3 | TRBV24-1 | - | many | CATSDFQGKGTDTQYF | TGTGCCACCAGTGATTTTCAGGGGAAGGGCACAGATACGCAGTATTTT
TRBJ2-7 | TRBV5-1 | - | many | CASSRGALHEQYF | TGCGCCAGCTCCCGGGGGGCGCTCCACGAGCAGTACTTC
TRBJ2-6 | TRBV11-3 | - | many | CASSGGTSGANVLTF | TGTGCCAGCAGCGGGGGCACCTCTGGGGCCAACGTCCTGACTTTC
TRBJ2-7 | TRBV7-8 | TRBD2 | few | CASSSELGLAGLTYEQYF | TGTGCCAGCAGCTCGGAATTAGGACTAGCGGGTTTAACCTACGAGCAGTACTTC
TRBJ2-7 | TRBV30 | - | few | CAWGDSSVQYF | TGTGCCTGGGGCGATTCTTCGGTGCAGTACTTC
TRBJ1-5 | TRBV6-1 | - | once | CASRFGRNQPQHF | TGTGCCAGCAGGTTCGGACGAAATCAGCCCCAGCATTTT
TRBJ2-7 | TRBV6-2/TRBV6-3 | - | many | CASSLRDGTYEQYF | TGTGCCAGCAGCTTACGGGACGGTACCTACGAGCAGTACTTC
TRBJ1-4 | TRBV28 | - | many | CASSLRGAVEKLFF | TGTGCCAGCAGTTTACGAGGGGCTGTTGAAAAACTGTTTTTT
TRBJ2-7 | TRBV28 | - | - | CASSLEDRNYEQYF | TGTGCCAGCAGCTTGGAGGACAGAAACTACGAGCAGTACTTC
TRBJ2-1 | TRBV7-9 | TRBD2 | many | CASSFRTSGIIEQFF | TGTGCCAGCAGCTTCCGCACTAGCGGGATAATTGAGCAGTTCTTC
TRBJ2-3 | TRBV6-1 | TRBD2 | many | CASSLAGVPDTQYF | TGTGCCAGCAGTTTGGCGGGAGTCCCAGATACGCAGTATTTT
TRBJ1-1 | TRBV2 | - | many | CASSGQFRDTEAFF | TGTGCCAGCAGCGGACAGTTCAGGGACACTGAAGCTTTCTTT
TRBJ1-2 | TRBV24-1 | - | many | CATSAWRNYGYTF | TGTGCCACCAGTGCGTGGCGTAACTATGGCTACACCTTC
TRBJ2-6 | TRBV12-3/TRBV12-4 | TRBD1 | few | CASSSIGQASGANVLTF | TGTGCCAGCAGTTCAATAGGACAGGCCTCTGGGGCCAACGTCCTGACTTTC
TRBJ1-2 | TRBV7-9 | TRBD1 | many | CASSLGTVYGYTF | TGTGCCAGCTCACTTGGGACAGTCTATGGCTACACCTTC
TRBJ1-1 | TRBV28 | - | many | CASSLMYMNTEAFF | TGTGCCAGCAGTTTAATGTACATGAACACTGAAGCTTTCTTT
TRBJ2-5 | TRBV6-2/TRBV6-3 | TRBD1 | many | CASSYPRTGKETQYF | TGTGCCAGCAGTTACCCACGGACAGGGAAAGAGACCCAGTACTTC
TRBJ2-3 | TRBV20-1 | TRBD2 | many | CSVVLAGGGTDTQYF | TGCAGTGTGGTACTAGCGGGGGGAGGGACAGATACGCAGTATTTT
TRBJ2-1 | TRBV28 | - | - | CASSSPRRFQVSYNEQFF | TGTGCCAGCAGTTCACCCCGAAGATTCCAAGTTTCCTACAATGAGCAGTTCTTC
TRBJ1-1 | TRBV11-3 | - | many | CASSSRDRPEAFF | TGTGCCAGCAGCTCCCGGGACCGCCCTGAAGCTTTCTTT
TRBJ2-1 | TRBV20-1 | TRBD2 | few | CSANPNSGRIDEQFF | TGCAGTGCTAACCCGAATAGCGGGAGAATCGATGAGCAGTTCTTC
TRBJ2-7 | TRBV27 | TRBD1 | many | CASSFQDRGYEQYF | TGTGCCAGCAGTTTCCAGGACAGGGGTTACGAGCAGTACTTC
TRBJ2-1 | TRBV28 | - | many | CASSPPVGGGVNEQFF | TGTGCCAGCAGTCCCCCCGTGGGGGGGGGCGTCAATGAGCAGTTCTTC
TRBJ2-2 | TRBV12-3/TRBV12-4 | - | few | CASSQGTARELFF | TGTGCCAGCAGCCAGGGGACGGCCAGGGAGCTGTTTTTT
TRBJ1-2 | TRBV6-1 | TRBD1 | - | CASKEQGADGYTF | TGTGCCAGCAAGGAGCAGGGGGCGGATGGCTACACCTTC
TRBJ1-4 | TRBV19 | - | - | CASSSPLQGTNEKLFF | TGTGCCAGTAGTTCTCCCCTCCAGGGGACTAATGAAAAACTGTTTTTT
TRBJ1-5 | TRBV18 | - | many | CASSPGRDQPQHF | TGCGCCAGCAGCCCCGGACGGGATCAGCCCCAGCATTTT
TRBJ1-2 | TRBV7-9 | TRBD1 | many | CASSGQGAWLYGYTF | TGTGCCAGCAGCGGACAGGGGGCCTGGCTCTATGGCTACACCTTC
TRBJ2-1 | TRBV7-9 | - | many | CASSFNIVRGQNEQFF | TGTGCCAGCAGCTTCAATATAGTGAGGGGCCAAAATGAGCAGTTCTTC
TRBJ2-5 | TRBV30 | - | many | CARGSGETQYF | TGTGCCCGGGGGAGTGGAGAGACCCAGTACTTC
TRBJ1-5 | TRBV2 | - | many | CASSEGGARQPQHF | TGTGCCAGCAGTGAAGGAGGGGCACGACAGCCCCAGCATTTT
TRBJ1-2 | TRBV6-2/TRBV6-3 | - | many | CASSYSQGGGYTF | TGTGCCAGCAGTTACTCACAGGGAGGTGGCTACACCTTC
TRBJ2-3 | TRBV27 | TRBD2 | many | CASSSPPGRAGDITDTQYF | TGTGCCAGCAGTTCCCCCCCGGGGAGGGCGGGAGATATAACAGATACGCAGTATTTT
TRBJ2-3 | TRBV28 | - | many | CASQPPLAASTDTQYF | TGTGCCAGCCAGCCCCCCTTAGCGGCTAGCACAGATACGCAGTATTTT
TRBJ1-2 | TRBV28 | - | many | CASSRTEGGYTF | TGTGCCAGCAGTCGCACCGAGGGAGGCTACACCTTC
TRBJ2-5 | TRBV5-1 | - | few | CASKEAVQETQYF | TGCGCCAGCAAGGAGGCGGTTCAAGAGACCCAGTACTTC
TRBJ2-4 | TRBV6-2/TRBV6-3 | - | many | CASNLGGTAKNIQYF | TGTGCCAGCAATCTGGGGGGCACTGCCAAAAACATTCAGTACTTC
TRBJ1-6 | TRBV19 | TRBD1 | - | CASSHHPGQENSPLHF | TGTGCCAGTAGTCACCACCCGGGACAGGAAAATTCACCCCTCCACTTT
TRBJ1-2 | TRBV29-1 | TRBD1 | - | CSVFGQAGSGYTF | TGCAGCGTTTTTGGACAGGCCGGTTCTGGCTACACCTTC